The present T cell receptor beta chain was sequenced within a study of T cells in Graves' hyperthyroidism and ophthalmopathy. Based on clinical symptoms, serum thyroxine and TRAb, thyroid ultrasound and orbital computed tomography, diagnoses were reached. Details on this clonotype: Just one base apart from a much larger clone, this may be a read error.

Amplified regions were TCR beta CDR3 sequences from RNA transcripts. TCR CDR3 regions were first amplified by RT-PCR with HTBI primers. One entry per CDR3 protein results from TCRdb running MiXCR on the multiplex PCR reads. The sample lists roughly 630,000 distinct CDR3 sequences, around a sixth occurring once. This CDR3 has 19 amino acids. In germline, CDR1 is SGHTA, CDR2 FQGTGA. The sequence came from a woman aged 25-40 years with Graves' hyperthyroidism. This rearrangement joins TRBV7-3 to TRBJ2-3; 9 bases are a match to TRBD2. What was sequenced was blood. The CDR3 is CASSHEGLAFIGGSDTLYF. The CDR3 coding sequence is TGTGCCAGCAGCCATGAGGGACTAGCTTTCATCGGGGGGTCCGATACGCTGTATTTT.